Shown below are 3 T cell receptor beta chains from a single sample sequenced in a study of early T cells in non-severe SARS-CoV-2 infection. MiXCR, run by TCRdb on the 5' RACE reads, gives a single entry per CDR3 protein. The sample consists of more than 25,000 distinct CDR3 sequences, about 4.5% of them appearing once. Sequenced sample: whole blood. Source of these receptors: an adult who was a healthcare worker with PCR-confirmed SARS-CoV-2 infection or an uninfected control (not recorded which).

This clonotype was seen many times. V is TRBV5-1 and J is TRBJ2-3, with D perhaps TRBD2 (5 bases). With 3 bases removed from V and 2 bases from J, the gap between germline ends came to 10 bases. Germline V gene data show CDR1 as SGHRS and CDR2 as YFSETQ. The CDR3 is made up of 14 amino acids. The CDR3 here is CASSSNGVTDTQYF. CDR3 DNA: TGCGCCAGCAGCTCCAACGGGGTCACAGATACGCAGTATTTT.

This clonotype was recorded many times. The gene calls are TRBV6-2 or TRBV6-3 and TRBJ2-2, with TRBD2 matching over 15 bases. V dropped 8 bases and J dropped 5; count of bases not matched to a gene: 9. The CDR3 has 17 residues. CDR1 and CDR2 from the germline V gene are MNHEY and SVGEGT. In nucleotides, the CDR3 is TGTGCCAGCCGCGGACTAGCGGGAGGGCCTGGGACCGGGGAGCTGTTTTTT. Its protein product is CASRGLAGGPGTGELFF.

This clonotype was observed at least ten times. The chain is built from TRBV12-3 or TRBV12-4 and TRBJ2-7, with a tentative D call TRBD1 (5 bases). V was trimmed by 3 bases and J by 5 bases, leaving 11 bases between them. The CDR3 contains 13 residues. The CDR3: CASSFRRVNEQYF. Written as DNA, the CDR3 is TGTGCCAGCAGTTTTCGCAGGGTAAACGAGCAGTACTTC.